The 22 T cell receptor beta chains given below trace back to one sample, sequenced in a study of CD8 T cells in Susac syndrome. Random hexamers primed reverse transcription of about 0.45 to 1 ug RNA. TCRdb reprocessed the immunoSEQ multiplex PCR reads with MiXCR, giving one entry per CDR3 protein. This table holds 100,000 to 150,000 distinct CDR3 sequences, about 94% found once. Material: CD4+ T cells from PBMCs. The receptors were sampled from a human donor in good health.

The genes are TRBV12-3 or TRBV12-4 and TRBJ1-2, with TRBD1 identical over 8 bases. The length of the CDR3 is 14 residues. J lost 6 bases, V lost 5 bases, and 8 bases had no gene match. CDR3 amino acids: CASSGRTGTNGYTF. Here the CDR3 DNA reads TGTGCCAGCAGTGGCAGGACAGGGACCAATGGCTACACCTTC.

CDR3 DNA sequence: TGCAGCGTTGCATTTCGGAATGAGCAGTTCTTC. Its protein is CSVAFRNEQFF. V gene TRBV29-1 combines with J gene TRBJ2-1; D uncertain. Germline CDR1 and CDR2: SQVTM and ANQGSEA. V was cut by 4 bases and J by 7 bases, with 8 bases left in between. The CDR3 is made up of 11 amino acids.

The chain links TRBV5-1 to TRBJ2-5; tentatively, D is TRBD1 or TRBD2 (5 bases each). Germline loops: CDR1 SGHRS, CDR2 YFSETQ. V lost 1 base to trimming and J lost 0 bases, with 13 bases between them. This CDR3 has 16 amino acids. Written as DNA, the CDR3 is TGCGCCAGCAGCTTGTTCTCGGGACCGAACCAAGAGACCCAGTACTTC. This gives the protein CASSLFSGPNQETQYF.

The J gene is TRBJ1-2, the V gene TRBV7-2; TRBD1 might be the D (5 bases). Deletions cut 2 bases from V and 5 bases from J, with 18 bases between. Germline CDR1 reads SGHTA; CDR2 reads FQGNSA. This CDR3 region has 16 residues. The CDR3 spells CASSLNAGPPLYGYTF. The CDR3 DNA reads TGTGCCAGCAGCTTAAATGCAGGGCCTCCACTTTATGGCTACACCTTC.

The chain employs TRBV15 and TRBJ1-2; D ambiguous. This CDR3 has 15 residues. V dropped 3 bases and J dropped 3 bases, with 14 bases sitting between them. Germline values: CDR1 LNHNV, CDR2 YYDKDF (reference sequence). For the CDR3, the DNA is TGTGCCACCAGCAGGGAGAGAGGGTCGGACTATGGCTACACCTTC. Translated, it gives CATSRERGSDYGYTF.

Remarks on this clonotype: Relative to the germline gene, one junction end is altered; a read error may explain this. The chain carries TRBV5-1 and TRBJ2-5; a weak D match, TRBD1 (6 bases). The CDR3 is 15 residues long. Germline V gene lookup returns CDR1 SGHRS and CDR2 YFSETQ. The CDR3 here is CASSAVGTPEETLYF. The DNA of the CDR3 is TGCGCCAGCAGCGCCGTAGGGACACCTGAAGAGACCCTGTACTTC.

The chain carries TRBV5-8 and TRBJ2-3, with unresolved D. The CDR3 has 12 amino acids. Per the germline V gene, CDR1 is SGHTS and CDR2 is YDEGEE. V dropped 5 bases and J dropped 5 bases, with 9 bases sitting between them. CDR3 nucleotides: TGTGCCAGCAGGCCCGATGGAGATACGCAGTATTTT. Encoded protein: CASRPDGDTQYF.

The chain couples TRBV7-2 to TRBJ2-7; the match to TRBD2 covers 13 bases. The CDR3 extends over 14 amino acids. Germline V gene sequence: CDR1 SGHTA, CDR2 FQGNSA. J gave up 5 bases and V 3 bases, and 1 base lay outside the gene matches. The CDR3 DNA is TGTGCCAGCAGCTTTGGACTAGCGGGGGACGAGCAGTACTTC. It codes for CASSFGLAGDEQYF.

The rearrangement uses TRBV7-9 and TRBJ2-1, with TRBD2 matching 10 bases. This CDR3 has 18 amino acids. Germline CDR1 is SEHNR and CDR2 is FQNEAQ (reference sequence). V trimming: 1 base; J trimming: 0 bases; junction bases outside the gene matches: 6. The CDR3 protein is CASSLEGSGGSSYNEQFF. CDR3 in DNA: TGTGCCAGCAGCTTAGAAGGTAGCGGGGGGAGCTCCTACAATGAGCAGTTCTTC.

The chain recombines TRBV20-1 with TRBJ2-3, with 7 bases fitting TRBD1. The trim removed 3 bases at V and 4 bases at J, leaving 4 bases unmatched. The CDR3 spans 13 residues. Germline V gene lookup returns CDR1 DFQATT and CDR2 SNEGSKA (reference sequence). The CDR3 DNA is TGCAGTGCTAGTAGACAGGGCGCAGATACGCAGTATTTT. It translates to CSASRQGADTQYF.

The CDR3 DNA reads as TGCGCCAGCAGCCAAGATAGGCGCCCTCTAGCGAGGGAGCAGTTCTTC. Encoded protein: CASSQDRRPLAREQFF. This sequence joins TRBV4-3 and TRBJ2-1; a weak D match, TRBD2 (6 bases). Trimming removed 0 bases from V and 10 bases from J, with 19 bases in between. CDR1 and CDR2 (germline): LGHNA, YSLEER. The CDR3 has 16 amino acids.

The chain links TRBV2 to TRBJ1-1; possibly TRBD1 for D (5 bases). This CDR3 contains 13 residues. The V and J ends lost 2 bases and 1 base respectively, with 5 bases between them. Germline V gives CDR1 SNHLY, CDR2 FYNNEI. The CDR3 is CASSEQGNTEAFF. As DNA, the CDR3 is TGTGCCAGCAGTGAACAGGGGAACACTGAAGCTTTCTTT.

The J gene is TRBJ1-2, the V gene TRBV7-9; D might be TRBD1 (6 bases). This CDR3 spans 14 amino acids. In germline, CDR1 is SEHNR, CDR2 FQNEAQ (reference sequence). V was trimmed by 5 bases and J by 3 bases, leaving 13 bases between them. CDR3 loop: CASSRHREDYGYTF. CDR3 nucleotides: TGTGCCAGCAGCCGACACAGGGAGGACTATGGCTACACCTTC.

This clonotype is a singleton in its sample. The J gene is TRBJ2-7, the V gene TRBV3-1; the D gene could be TRBD1 or TRBD2 (5 bases each). Germline CDR1 is LGHDT and CDR2 is YNNKEL (reference sequence). This CDR3 spans 14 amino acids. Trimming pared 6 bases from V and 2 bases from J, leaving 14 bases between. Here the CDR3 DNA reads TGTGCCAGCAGTCACGGGACGGTAGCCTACGAGCAGTACTTC. The encoded protein is CASSHGTVAYEQYF.

The chain combines TRBV18 with TRBJ1-1; TRBD1 agrees at 8 bases. This CDR3 spans 15 amino acids. In germline, CDR1 is KGHSH, CDR2 LQKENI. V shed 6 bases and J 1 base; nucleotides not matched to a gene: 7. Written as DNA, the CDR3 is TGTGCCAGCTCCGGACAGGGCCCTTCGAACACTGAAGCTTTCTTT. Translation: CASSGQGPSNTEAFF.

CDR3 protein: CSASPMRGRRNTEAFF. The CDR3 nucleotides are TGCAGTGCTAGCCCGATGAGGGGCCGGCGGAACACTGAAGCTTTCTTT. This rearrangement joins TRBV20-1 to TRBJ1-1; perhaps TRBD1 as D (5 bases). This CDR3 is built from 16 residues. CDR1 and CDR2 from the germline V gene are DFQATT and SNEGSKA (reference sequence). Trimming cost V 3 bases and J 1 base, with 18 bases left between them.

In DNA, the CDR3 is TGTGCCAGCAGTAAAAGCCAGGGGTGGAATGGCTACACCTTC. As protein: CASSKSQGWNGYTF. This rearrangement joins TRBV2 to TRBJ1-2; D may be TRBD1 (6 bases). CDR3 length: 14 residues. Germline loops: CDR1 SNHLY, CDR2 FYNNEI. V was shortened by 5 bases and J by 6 bases, with 16 bases between the two germline ends.

The chain has TRBV6-1 and TRBJ2-5; D gene ambiguous. CDR3 size: 12 residues. Germline-derived CDR1 and CDR2 are MNHNS and SASEGT. V dropped 7 bases and J dropped 1 base, with 7 bases sitting between them. CDR3 sequence (DNA): TGTGCCAGCAACTACATCCAAGAGACCCAGTACTTC. Encoded protein: CASNYIQETQYF.

The chain has TRBV25-1 and TRBJ2-7; 7 bases line up with TRBD1. This CDR3 comprises 13 residues. The V gene's germline CDR1 is MGHDK and CDR2 SYGVNS. The junction had 6 bases not matched to a gene; V was cut back by 10 bases and J by 0 bases. The DNA for the CDR3 is TGTGCCACCCAGGGACAGTACTCCTACGAGCAGTACTTC. As protein: CATQGQYSYEQYF.

This CDR3 reads CASTQGLNTEAFF. As DNA, the CDR3 is TGTGCCAGCACCCAGGGCTTGAACACTGAAGCTTTCTTT. The rearrangement links TRBV3-1 to TRBJ1-1, with a weak D call TRBD1 (5 bases). Trimming removed 7 bases from V and 0 bases from J, with 9 bases in between. The CDR3 has 13 residues. CDR1 and CDR2 from the germline V gene are LGHDT and YNNKEL (reference sequence).

The DNA for the CDR3 is TGCAGCGTTGAAATAGCGGATATCTCCTACAATGAGCAGTTCTTC. Protein: CSVEIADISYNEQFF. The J gene is TRBJ2-1, the V gene TRBV29-1; a possible D gene is TRBD2 (6 bases). The CDR3 has 15 residues. Germline-derived CDR1 and CDR2 are SQVTM and ANQGSEA. Trimming left V 2 bases short and J 0 bases short, with 11 bases between.

The chain joins TRBV18 to TRBJ1-1; 8 positions agree with TRBD1. This CDR3 has 14 residues. CDR1 is KGHSH, CDR2 LQKENI, per germline. The V and J ends lost 5 bases and 7 bases, in that order; junction bases with no gene match: 9. CDR3 sequence reads: CASSFSQGALEAFF. Written as DNA, the CDR3 is TGTGCCAGCTCATTCTCTCAGGGGGCCCTTGAAGCTTTCTTT.